Described below is a single T cell receptor (beta chain) sequence and its context. This specimen comes from a study of blood T cell repertoires in COVID-19. In the study overall: Sites in the United States, Italy and Spain provided acute and convalescent COVID-19 samples.

The length of the CDR3 is 13 residues. The junction had 4 bases not matched to a gene; V was cut back by 8 bases and J by 2 bases. The germline V gene encodes CDR1 SNHLY and CDR2 FYNNEI. Measured with immunoSEQ multiplex PCR; TCRdb has only the in-frame clones, and not every one. Of 200,000 to 250,000 clones in the sample, 70% to 90% were seen once. The sequence was obtained from a man aged 25 to 45 who had recovered from COVID-19. Sequencing was performed on peripheral blood. This chain uses TRBV2 with TRBJ2-5, with 8 nucleotides matching TRBD1. The CDR3 region has the DNA TGTGCCAGCGGGGGACAGGCTCAAGAGACCCAGTACTTC. Translation: CASGGQAQETQYF.